This TCR beta chain was identified in a study of follicular helper T cells after annual influenza vaccination. Produced via immunoSEQ multiplex PCR; TCRdb's table is partial and in-frame only. Of roughly 15,000 clones listed, about 83% are singletons. Time point denoted: 2015-2016 season, pre-vaccination. CDR1 SEHNR and CDR2 FQNEAQ come from the germline V gene (reference sequence). This CDR3 is 14 amino acids long. V lost 2 bases and J lost 8; bases outside the gene matches: 3. This clone appeared a few times. The rearrangement joins TRBV7-9 to TRBJ1-2; 12 bases fit TRBD1. The TCR comes from an adult who received the influenza vaccine. This specimen was CXCR5- memory CD4+ T cells sorted from blood, taken on the day of influenza vaccination. CDR3 sequence reads: CASSLTGTGGGYTF. In nucleotides, the CDR3 is TGTGCCAGCAGCTTAACAGGGACAGGGGGCGGCTACACCTTC. Looking up the rest from reference TRBV7-9 and TRBJ1-2 gives the full variable domain: DTGVSQNPRHKITKRGQNVTFRCDPISEHNRLYWYRQTLGQGPEFLTYFQNEAQLEKSRLLSDRFSAERPKGSFSTLEIQRTEQGDSAMYLCASSLTGTGGGYTFGSGTRLTVV.